Each of the 5 T cell receptor beta chains below was sequenced from the same sample in a study of beta chain features in type 1 diabetes. Broader study findings: Patients with Type 1 diabetes showed moderately but significantly shorter TCRB CDR3s in all four CD4+ subsets.

The authors reverse transcribed all of the isolated RNA, so sequencing captured expressed TCRB transcripts. Assay: immunoSEQ multiplex PCR; the TCRdb copy retains only in-frame clones and omits some. Of roughly 160,000 clones listed, 6.5% to 8.5% were seen once; the top ten hold 0.54%. The antigens of these receptors remain unknown. The sequenced sample was central memory CD4+ T cells from blood. All receptors come from a woman between 18 and 30 years old with type 1 diabetes.

The chain uses TRBV30 and TRBJ2-1, with D possibly being TRBD2 (7 bases). V gave up 4 bases and J gave up 6 bases, with 22 bases separating them. The CDR3 covers 16 residues. The germline CDR1 and CDR2 sequences are GTSNPN and SVGIG (reference sequence). CDR3 nucleotides: TGTGCCTGGAACTTTGCGGGGGCGCGGGGCCCCAATGAGCAGTTCTTC. Residues: CAWNFAGARGPNEQFF.

This clone has just a few counts. V is TRBV15 and J is TRBJ1-5; TRBD1 matches 8 bases. J lost 6 bases, V lost 0 bases, and 4 bases had no gene match. The CDR3 has 15 residues. CDR1 and CDR2 from the germline V gene are LNHNV and YYDKDF (reference sequence). The DNA for the CDR3 is TGTGCCACCAGCAGAGATGGACAGGGTAGTCAGCCCCAGCATTTT. Translation gives CATSRDGQGSQPQHF.

As concerns this clone: Other DNA sequences in the sample encode the same CDR3. The chain joins TRBV4-3 to TRBJ1-4, with TRBD1 matching over 10 bases. CDR1 is LGHNA, CDR2 YSLEER, per germline. Germline trimming cut 3 bases from V and 5 bases from J; bases unmatched to any gene: 0. The CDR3 has 14 residues. This chain's CDR3 is CASSQGQGNEKLFF. The DNA for the CDR3 is TGCGCCAGCAGCCAGGGACAGGGGAATGAAAAACTGTTTTTT.

Only a few counts were recorded for this clone. The V gene is TRBV4-2, the J gene TRBJ1-5; unclear D gene. This CDR3 has 15 amino acids. Germline CDR1 is LGHNA and CDR2 is YNFKEQ. V lost 4 bases, J lost 6 bases, and 16 bases lay in between. The CDR3: CASSRDYRQLQPQHF. The CDR3 DNA reads TGTGCCAGCAGCCGAGACTACCGTCAACTTCAGCCCCAGCATTTT.

This clone showed up just a few times. The chain is built from TRBV4-3 and TRBJ1-3; no firm D call. The CDR3 covers 17 residues. Germline CDR1 LGHNA, CDR2 YSLEER. The V end was cut by 0 bases, the J end by 8 bases, with 20 bases between. CDR3 bases: TGCGCCAGCAGCCAAGATTATGCTTCCCGTAAGGAGGACACCATATATTTT. Its protein product is CASSQDYASRKEDTIYF.